This TCR beta chain was sequenced for a study of beta chain features in type 1 diabetes. Study-wide findings and caveats: The naive, central memory and Treg TCRB repertoires looked more alike in patients than they did in healthy donors. All four CD4+ subsets from Type 1 diabetes patients carried moderately but significantly shorter TCRB CDR3s. Possibly, sequencing cDNA over-represented cells that had high TCR expression levels.

Sequenced material consisted of expressed TCRB transcripts (all of the isolated RNA was reverse transcribed). Only in-frame clones appear in the TCRdb table, and some are missing; sequencing was by immunoSEQ multiplex PCR. Of approximately 70,000 clones listed, just under 50% are singletons. A note on this clone: Its antigen is as yet unknown.

The germline V gene encodes CDR1 LNHDA and CDR2 SQIVND (reference sequence). The J segment lost 1 base and the V segment lost 5 bases, leaving 10 bases of the junction unmatched. The CDR3 is 17 residues long. The chain recombines TRBV19 with TRBJ2-2; 7 bases align to TRBD1. The sequenced sample consisted of central memory CD4+ T cells from blood. The TCR comes from a man aged 25-40 years with type 1 diabetes. CDR3 bases: TGTGCCAGTAGTTCCCGGACAGGCCCTCTGAACACCGGGGAGCTGTTTTTT. Protein product: CASSSRTGPLNTGELFF.